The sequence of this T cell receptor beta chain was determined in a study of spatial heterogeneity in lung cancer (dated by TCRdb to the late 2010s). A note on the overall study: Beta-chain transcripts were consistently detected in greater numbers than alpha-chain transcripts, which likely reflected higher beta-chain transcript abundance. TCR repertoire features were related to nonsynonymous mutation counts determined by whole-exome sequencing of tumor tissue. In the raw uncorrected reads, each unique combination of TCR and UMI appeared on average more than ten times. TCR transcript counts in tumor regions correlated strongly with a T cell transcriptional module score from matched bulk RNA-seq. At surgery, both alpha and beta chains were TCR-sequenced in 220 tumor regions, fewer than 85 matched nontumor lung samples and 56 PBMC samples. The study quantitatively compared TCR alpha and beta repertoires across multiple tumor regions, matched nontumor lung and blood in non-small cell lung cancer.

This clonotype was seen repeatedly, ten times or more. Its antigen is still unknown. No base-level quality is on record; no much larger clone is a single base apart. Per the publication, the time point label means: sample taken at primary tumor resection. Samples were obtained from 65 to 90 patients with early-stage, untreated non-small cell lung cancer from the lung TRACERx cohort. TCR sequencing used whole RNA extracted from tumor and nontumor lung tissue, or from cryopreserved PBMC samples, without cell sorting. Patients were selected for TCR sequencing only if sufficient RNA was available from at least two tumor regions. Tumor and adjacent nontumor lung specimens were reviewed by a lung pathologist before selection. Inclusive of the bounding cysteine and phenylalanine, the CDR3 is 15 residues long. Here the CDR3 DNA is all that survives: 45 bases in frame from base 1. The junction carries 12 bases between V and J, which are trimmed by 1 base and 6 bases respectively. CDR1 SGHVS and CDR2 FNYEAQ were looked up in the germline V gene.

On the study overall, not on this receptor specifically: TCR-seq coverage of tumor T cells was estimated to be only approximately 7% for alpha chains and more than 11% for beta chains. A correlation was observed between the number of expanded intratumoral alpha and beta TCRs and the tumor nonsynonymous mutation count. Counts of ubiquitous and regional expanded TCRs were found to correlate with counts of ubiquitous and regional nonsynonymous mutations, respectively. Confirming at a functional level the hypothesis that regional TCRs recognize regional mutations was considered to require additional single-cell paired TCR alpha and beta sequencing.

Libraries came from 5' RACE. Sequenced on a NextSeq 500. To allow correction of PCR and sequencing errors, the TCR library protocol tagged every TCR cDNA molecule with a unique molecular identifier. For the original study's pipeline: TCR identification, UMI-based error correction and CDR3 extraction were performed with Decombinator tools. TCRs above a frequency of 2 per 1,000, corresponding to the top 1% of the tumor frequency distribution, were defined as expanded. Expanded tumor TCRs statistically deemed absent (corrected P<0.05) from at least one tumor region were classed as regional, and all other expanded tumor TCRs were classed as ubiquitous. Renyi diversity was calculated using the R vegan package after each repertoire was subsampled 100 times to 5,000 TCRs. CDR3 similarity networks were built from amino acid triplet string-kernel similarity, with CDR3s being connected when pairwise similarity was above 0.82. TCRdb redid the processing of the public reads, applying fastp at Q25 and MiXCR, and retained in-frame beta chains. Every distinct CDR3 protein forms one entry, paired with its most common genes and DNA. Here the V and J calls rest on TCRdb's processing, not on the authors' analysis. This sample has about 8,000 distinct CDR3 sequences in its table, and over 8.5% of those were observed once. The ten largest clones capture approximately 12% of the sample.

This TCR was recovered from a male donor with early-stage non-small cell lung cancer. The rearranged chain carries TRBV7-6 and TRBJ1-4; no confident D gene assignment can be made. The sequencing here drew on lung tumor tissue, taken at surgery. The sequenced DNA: TGTGCCAGCAGCTTAGTCGGAGGGAAGGATGAAAAACTGTTTTTT. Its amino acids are CASSLVGGKDEKLFF.